Below, 14 T cell receptor beta chains from the same sample are listed, as sequenced in a study of blood T cell repertoires in COVID-19. Measured with immunoSEQ multiplex PCR; TCRdb has only the in-frame clones, and not every one. There are a few hundred thousand clones in the sample; over 80% occur only once, and approximately 6.2% lies in the top ten. What was sequenced was PBMCs or T cells enriched from blood (not recorded which). All receptors derive from a middle-aged woman who had recovered from COVID-19.

The chain joins TRBV7-2 to TRBJ1-1; 9 bases agree with TRBD1. Germline V CDR1 and CDR2: SGHTA, FQGNSA. This CDR3 contains 15 residues. V lost 0 bases to trimming and J lost 6 bases; unmatched junction nucleotides: 5. The CDR3 spells CASSLAPWTGAEAFF. The CDR3 coding sequence is TGTGCCAGCAGCTTAGCTCCTTGGACAGGGGCTGAAGCTTTCTTT.

In its sample, this clone was seen a few times. The rearrangement uses TRBV2 and TRBJ2-7, with 8 bases that match TRBD1. The germline V gene has CDR1 SNHLY and CDR2 FYNNEI. V lost 6 bases, J lost 7 bases, and 8 bases stayed unmatched. This CDR3 contains 13 residues. In DNA, the CDR3 is TGTGCCAGCAGCGTGGACAGGGAGGAAGAGCAGTACGTC. Amino acid sequence: CASSVDREEEQYV.

V and J are TRBV4-3 and TRBJ1-6; D is perhaps TRBD1 (6 bases). CDR3 length: 16 residues. Germline CDR1 and CDR2: LGHNA and YSLEER. V gave up 0 bases and J gave up 3 bases, with 9 bases separating them. CDR3 sequence reads: CASSQDKQGYNSPLHF. Written as DNA, the CDR3 is TGCGCCAGCAGCCAAGATAAACAGGGCTATAATTCACCCCTCCACTTT.

The chain is built from TRBV23-1 and TRBJ1-1, with a tentative D call TRBD1 (5 bases). TRBV23-1 is filed as an ORF, its function uncertain. This CDR3 is 14 amino acids long. Trimming shortened V by 5 bases and J by 6 bases, and 16 bases separated the two germline ends. CDR3 in amino acids: CASSSWEGRAEAFF. Here the CDR3 DNA reads TGCGCCAGCAGTTCGTGGGAGGGGAGGGCTGAAGCTTTCTTT.

This chain joins TRBV7-8 and TRBJ1-6; D unclear. The germline V gene has CDR1 SGHVS and CDR2 FQNEAQ. Trimming shortened V by 3 bases and J by 7 bases, and 13 bases separated the two germline ends. CDR3 length: 15 residues. The CDR3 here is CASSFEESYNSPLHF. The CDR3 region has the DNA TGTGCCAGCAGCTTTGAGGAGAGTTACAATTCACCCCTCCACTTT.

The chain recombines TRBV28 with TRBJ2-5; unclear D gene. The CDR3 sequence is 12 residues long. Germline values: CDR1 MDHEN, CDR2 SYDVKM. The V end lost 5 bases, the J end lost 5 bases, and 9 bases lay between the germline ends. CDR3 amino acids: CASSPLGETQYF. The CDR3 coding sequence is TGTGCCAGCAGTCCCCTCGGGGAGACCCAGTACTTC.

V is TRBV30 and J is TRBJ2-5, with a possible D match to TRBD2 (6 bases). V lost 5 bases, J lost 1 base, and 8 bases lay in between. The CDR3 is 12 amino acids. Germline V gene data show CDR1 as GTSNPN and CDR2 as SVGIG (reference sequence). CDR3 nucleotide sequence: TGTGCCTGGCGACTAGTCCAAGAGACCCAGTACTTC. Protein product: CAWRLVQETQYF.

This clone turned up a few times. The genes are TRBV9 and TRBJ1-2; no definite D call. The CDR3 sequence is 13 residues long. Trimming removed 6 bases from V and 6 bases from J, with 15 bases in between. CDR1 and CDR2 from the germline V gene are SGDLS and YYNGEE. CDR3 protein: CASTGVWANGYTF. CDR3 bases: TGTGCCAGCACCGGGGTTTGGGCTAATGGCTACACCTTC.

The chain couples TRBV2 to TRBJ1-2; D ambiguous. With 4 bases removed from V and 7 bases from J, the gap between germline ends came to 13 bases. This CDR3 is 13 amino acids long. Per germline, CDR1 SNHLY and CDR2 FYNNEI. CDR3 sequence: CASSAPMEGGYTF. The DNA of the CDR3 is TGTGCCAGCAGTGCGCCTATGGAGGGTGGCTACACCTTC.

The chain couples TRBV2 to TRBJ1-2; D ambiguous. The ends were cut back, 5 bases at V and 8 bases at J, with 18 bases in the middle. Germline V gene lookup returns CDR1 SNHLY and CDR2 FYNNEI. This CDR3 has 14 residues. The CDR3: CASSWRRDRRGYTF. The CDR3 DNA reads TGTGCCAGCAGTTGGAGGAGGGATCGGCGAGGCTACACCTTC.

This chain links TRBV5-1 with TRBJ2-5; a weak D match, TRBD1 (5 bases). The germline V gene encodes CDR1 SGHRS and CDR2 YFSETQ. This CDR3 region has 14 residues. Trimming took 0 bases from V and 0 from J, leaving 6 bases between them. In DNA form, the CDR3 reads TGCGCCAGCAGCTTGGGCAGGGACCAAGAGACCCAGTACTTC. It translates to CASSLGRDQETQYF.

This chain connects TRBV7-9 to TRBJ2-3; 9 nucleotides align to TRBD2. The trim removed 0 bases at V and 2 bases at J, leaving 6 bases unmatched. Germline V gene lookup returns CDR1 SEHNR and CDR2 FQNEAQ (reference sequence). The length of the CDR3 is 17 residues. The CDR3 sequence is CASSLASSGKHTDTQYF. CDR3 coding DNA: TGTGCCAGCAGCTTAGCGTCTAGCGGGAAACACACAGATACGCAGTATTTT.

This clone was detected once. The genes are TRBV5-1 and TRBJ2-7, with D perhaps matching TRBD1 (5 bases). CDR1 is SGHRS and CDR2 is YFSETQ in the germline V gene. The CDR3 spans 14 residues. V lost 0 bases, J lost 6 bases, and 13 bases lay in between. The CDR3 reads CASSLDSRVGEQYF. The CDR3 nucleotides read TGCGCCAGCAGCTTGGATTCCAGGGTGGGCGAGCAGTACTTC.

The rearrangement uses TRBV7-2 and TRBJ2-1, with D perhaps TRBD1 (5 bases). Trimming stripped 3 bases from V and 4 bases from J, with 7 bases between. CDR3 length equals 13 residues. Germline V gene data show CDR1 as SGHTA and CDR2 as FQGNSA. CDR3 DNA sequence: TGTGCCAGCAGCTTCCAGGGATACAATGAGCAGTTCTTC. Protein product: CASSFQGYNEQFF.